What follows describes a single TCR beta chain. Its antigen remains unknown. The CDR3 contains 14 residues. Trimming removed 4 bases from V and 3 bases from J; junction bases left unmatched: 2. The source of the sample is a study of T cell responses to AZD1222 COVID-19 vaccine. Study background: Pooled in the analysis were second doses at about 4 or about 12 weeks.

The assay was immunoSEQ multiplex PCR, and TCRdb's table has in-frame clones only and misses some. The top ten clones hold 7.5% to 9.5% of a sample with about 180,000 clones, around 90% of them seen once. Study conclusions and caveats: Two doses of AZD1222 preceded a rise in Spike-specific TCR breadth and depth. The CD4 TCRs associated with vaccination extended across spike and predominated at 160-218 and 743-854.

The starting material was peripheral blood, obtained on day 0 of AZD1222 vaccination. The chain combines TRBV5-3 with TRBJ2-5, with 11 nucleotides matching TRBD2. TRBV5-3 carries the ORF label, with uncertain function. The sequence came from an adult in good health. The CDR3 nucleotides read TGTGCCAGAAGCCCGACTAGCGGGAAAGAGACCCAGTACTTC. It encodes CARSPTSGKETQYF.